The rows below give T cell receptor beta chains drawn from one sample of a study of radiation and T cells in renal cell carcinoma. Method: immunoSEQ multiplex PCR; TCRdb's copy keeps in-frame clones and lacks some. The sample holds approximately 40,000 clones, 82% seen once. Here the sequenced sample was blood, taken from a patient whose treatment included radiotherapy and nephrectomy. The receptors come from a woman between 65 and 79 years old with renal cell carcinoma. Both conserved end residues are part of each CDR3. Each record gives: J gene, V gene, D gene, clone size, CDR3 DNA, CDR3 protein. D genes are given only for firm matches. Not every row has a clone size; where given, it reads once, few, many or a size class.

TRBJ2-7 TRBV5-1 - - TGCGCCAGCAGCTTGGGGACCACAGGGATTTTCCGGGAGCAGTACTTC CASSLGTTGIFREQYF
TRBJ1-5 TRBV19 - once TGTGCCAGTAGTGGAACTACCAATCAGCCCCAGCATTTT CASSGTTNQPQHF
TRBJ2-5 TRBV4-1 - - TGCGCCAGCAGCCACAGTGAGGCAAGTGAGACCCAGTACTTC CASSHSEASETQYF
TRBJ2-1 TRBV10-3 TRBD1 - TGTGCCATCAATATGGGACAGGGACCCTACAATGAGCAGTTCTTC CAINMGQGPYNEQFF
TRBJ1-4 TRBV19 TRBD1 - TGTGCCAGTACAACCACGACAGGGGGCGATGAAAAACTGTTTTTT CASTTTTGGDEKLFF
TRBJ2-7 TRBV7-9 - once TGTGCCAGCAGCTTAGGTGGGGTGGGGGACTTCCAATACGAGCAGTACTTC CASSLGGVGDFQYEQYF
TRBJ2-3 TRBV9 TRBD1 - TGTGCCAGCAGCGTAGCTGGGGGACAGAATGCAGATACGCAGTATTTT CASSVAGGQNADTQYF
TRBJ2-3 TRBV4-1 - once TGCGCCAGCAGCCAAGATGTAGCGGTTATTAGCACAGATACGCAGTATTTT CASSQDVAVISTDTQYF
TRBJ2-3 TRBV13 - - TGTGCCAGCAAAGGGGTTCGCGGGACTAGCACAGATACGCAGTATTTT CASKGVRGTSTDTQYF
TRBJ2-5 TRBV10-3 TRBD1 - TGTGCCATCAGTGCAGGGGGCCAAGAGACCCAGTACTTC CAISAGGQETQYF
TRBJ1-5 TRBV27 - - TGTGCCAGCAGCAACAGGGCCAATCAGCCCCAGCATTTT CASSNRANQPQHF
TRBJ1-6 TRBV21-1 - - TGTGCCAGCAGCAAACGGTGCAGTTCACCCCTCCACTTT CASSKRCSSPLHF
TRBJ2-5 TRBV6-5 - - TGTGCCAGCAGTTACCGGACCGACCAAGAGACCCAGTACTTC CASSYRTDQETQYF
TRBJ2-3 TRBV25-1 TRBD1 - TGTGCCAGCAGTGCGCTGGGACAGGGGGTATGGGGCACAGATACGCAGTATTTT CASSALGQGVWGTDTQYF
TRBJ2-5 TRBV27 - - TGTGCCAGCAGCCCTGGAGACAGTCGAAAGGAGACCCAGTACTTC CASSPGDSRKETQYF
TRBJ1-1 TRBV6-1 - - TGTGCCAGCAGTAGAGCGACAGCCATGAACACTGAAGCTTTCTTT CASSRATAMNTEAFF
TRBJ1-1 TRBV6-1 - - TGTGCCAGCAGTGGTAGGGGATTGACTGAAGCTTTCTTT CASSGRGLTEAFF
TRBJ2-7 TRBV3-2 - - TGTGACCCCTACGAGCAGTACTTC CDPYEQYF
TRBJ1-1 TRBV28 - - TGTGCCAGCAGGACCCGTGCTGAAGCTTTCTTT CASRTRAEAFF
TRBJ1-1 TRBV19 - - TGTGCCAGTAGTTCCCCGGACGGGAACACTGAAGCTTTCTTT CASSSPDGNTEAFF
TRBJ2-3 TRBV18 - - TGTGCCAGCTCACCCACGACAGACTATACGCAGTATTTT CASSPTTDYTQYF
TRBJ2-5 TRBV11-3 - - TGTGCCAGCAGCCGAACAGGGCTCCAAGAGACCCAGTACTTC CASSRTGLQETQYF
TRBJ1-4 TRBV29-1 TRBD1 - TGCAGCGTTGATGGACAGGGTGGGGAAAAACTGTTTTTT CSVDGQGGEKLFF
TRBJ1-5 TRBV6-6 - - TGTGCCAGCAGTTCCGAACAGGGAGACAATCAGCCCCAGCATTTT CASSSEQGDNQPQHF
TRBJ2-3 TRBV6-1 TRBD1 once TGTGCCAGCAGGACGACAGGGGGGAGCACAGATACGCAGTATTTT CASRTTGGSTDTQYF
TRBJ2-3 TRBV2 TRBD2 - TGTGCCAGCAGTGAAGCCGGGTGGGGAGGGGGCACAGATACGCAGTATTTT CASSEAGWGGGTDTQYF
TRBJ2-7 TRBV7-9 - few TGTGCCAGCACCTCGGGGAGTTCCAAGAGCTCCTACGAGCAGTACTTC CASTSGSSKSSYEQYF
TRBJ1-1 TRBV7-8 - - TGTGCCAGCAGCTCGGAAAACCCGAACACTGAAGCTTTCTTT CASSSENPNTEAFF
TRBJ2-7 TRBV5-6 TRBD1 - TGTGCCAGCAGCTTGGGCCTGGGACAGGCCCTCGGGGAGCAGTACTTC CASSLGLGQALGEQYF
TRBJ2-2 TRBV2 - - TGTGCCAGCAGTGAACAAGGTGACCCCGGGGAGCTGTTTTTT CASSEQGDPGELFF
TRBJ2-7 TRBV4-1 - few TGCGCCAGCAGTCGAGACAGCTCCTACGAGCAGTACTTC CASSRDSSYEQYF
TRBJ1-2 TRBV15 - - TGTGCCACCAGCAGAGATCCTCGCCGTTCTAACTATGGCTACACCTTC CATSRDPRRSNYGYTF
TRBJ1-4 TRBV25-1 - - TGTGCCAGCAGTGAGGCAGGGGTACTGTTTTTT CASSEAGVLFF
TRBJ2-1 TRBV5-4 - - TGTGCCAGCAGCTTGTCCGGGGGACACAATGAGCAGTTCTTC CASSLSGGHNEQFF
TRBJ1-2 TRBV6-1 - - TGTGCCAGCAGTGTCGGGGGGCGCGGGGGTAGATATGGCTACACCTTC CASSVGGRGGRYGYTF
TRBJ1-1 TRBV30 - - TGTGCCTTCTTATCCGGACCGTTTGAAGCTTTCTTT CAFLSGPFEAFF
TRBJ2-1 TRBV6-1 - - TGTGCCAGCCTTCTAACCCTAGTGAATGAGCAGTTCTTC CASLLTLVNEQFF